These 14 T cell receptor beta chains originate from one sample sequenced in a study of T cell repertoires in cytomegalovirus infection. TCRdb re-called the reads with MiXCR, one entry per CDR3 protein. The sample lists some 500,000 distinct CDR3 sequences; 30% to 40% were seen once. Their antigens remain unidentified. The material was cultured PBMCs, obtained from culture after CMV antigen stimulation. The receptors here all came from a human donor in good health (CMV status not recorded). Some clones in this sample may be carry-over from other donors' samples.

V and J are TRBV11-2 and TRBJ1-5; no clear D. CDR1 and CDR2 from the germline V gene are SGHAT and FQNNGV. Trimming stripped 5 bases from V and 4 bases from J, with 12 bases between. The CDR3 consists of 14 residues. The DNA of the CDR3 is TGTGCCAGCAGCCCCCAACCGGGAAATCAGCCCCAGCATTTT. As protein: CASSPQPGNQPQHF.

The CDR3 DNA sequence: TGTGCTAGTGGTCCAACCCTCTCGGACCGGCCGACCGGAGAAGAGACCCAGTACTTC. Translated: CASGPTLSDRPTGEETQYF. V gene TRBV12-5 combines with J gene TRBJ2-5; D gene uncertain. CDR1 is LGHNT, CDR2 FRNRAP, per germline. Trimming took off 5 bases at V and 3 bases at J, with 28 bases between the two ends. The CDR3 sequence is 19 residues long.

This sequence joins TRBV19 and TRBJ2-1; unclear D gene. This CDR3 is 12 amino acids long. The V gene's germline CDR1 is LNHDA and CDR2 SQIVND (reference sequence). The V gene lost 4 bases and the J gene lost 5 bases, with 6 bases spanning the gap. The CDR3 spells CASSKSNNEQFF. The CDR3, as DNA: TGTGCCAGTAGTAAGTCAAACAATGAGCAGTTCTTC.

The chain employs TRBV19 and TRBJ2-2; the match to TRBD1 covers 8 bases. Germline-derived CDR1 and CDR2 are LNHDA and SQIVND (reference sequence). V shed 3 bases and J 0 bases; nucleotides not matched to a gene: 3. The CDR3 length is 16 residues. DNA for the CDR3: TGTGCCAGTAGTATGCCAGGGGGCGCGAACACCGGGGAGCTGTTTTTT. Translating it yields CASSMPGGANTGELFF.

The CDR3 nucleotides are TGTGCCAGCCAAGGGGGTAGGGTGACCAATGAGCAGTTCTTC. The encoded protein is CASQGGRVTNEQFF. The rearrangement links TRBV6-1 to TRBJ2-1; weak D call: TRBD1 (6 bases). CDR3 length: 14 residues. Germline CDR1 is MNHNS and CDR2 is SASEGT. Trimming pared 8 bases from V and 6 bases from J, leaving 17 bases between.

This clonotype was counted between two and nine times. DNA of the CDR3: TGTGCCATCAGCTCCGGGACAGGGGGCTCTGGGTATGGCTACACCTTC. Translated: CAISSGTGGSGYGYTF. The chain recombines TRBV10-3 with TRBJ1-2, with 12 bases identical to TRBD1. Germline V gene data show CDR1 as ENHRY and CDR2 as SYGVKD. V lost 6 bases, J lost 5 bases, and 10 bases stayed unmatched. This CDR3 spans 16 amino acids.

This clonotype has only a few counts. This chain uses TRBV6-1 with TRBJ1-5; 7 positions match TRBD1. This CDR3 has 14 residues. The ends lost 7 bases at V and 3 bases at J; junction bases unmatched: 6. Germline V gene sequence: CDR1 MNHNS, CDR2 SASEGT. The CDR3 is CASKEQGNNQPQHF. In nucleotides, the CDR3 is TGTGCCAGCAAAGAACAGGGGAACAATCAGCCCCAGCATTTT.

The CDR3, as DNA: TGCGCCAGCAGCTTGGACCGGGAGGACACCGGGGAGCTGTTTTTT. Translated, it gives CASSLDREDTGELFF. V gene TRBV5-1 combines with J gene TRBJ2-2, with TRBD2 matching over 7 bases. The V and J ends lost 0 bases and 3 bases, in that order; junction bases with no gene match: 2. This CDR3 is built from 15 residues. CDR1 and CDR2 from the germline V gene are SGHRS and YFSETQ.

This sequence joins TRBV2 and TRBJ2-2; 7 bases fit TRBD1. This CDR3 region has 16 residues. Germline V CDR1 and CDR2: SNHLY, FYNNEI. Unmatched junction bases numbered 8, after V lost 5 bases and J lost 2 bases. In nucleotides, the CDR3 is TGTGCCAGCAGTCGACAGGGCCCGGGAAACACCGGGGAGCTGTTTTTT. This codes for CASSRQGPGNTGELFF.

The genes are TRBV27 and TRBJ1-2; TRBD1 aligns across 7 bases. V lost 6 bases, J lost 2 bases, and 6 bases stayed unmatched. CDR1 and CDR2 from the germline V gene are MNHEY and SMNVEV (reference sequence). The CDR3 sequence is 14 residues long. This chain's CDR3 is CASRQTGTNYGYTF. Written as DNA, the CDR3 is TGTGCCAGCAGACAGACAGGGACCAACTATGGCTACACCTTC.

This chain joins TRBV27 and TRBJ2-1; 9 bases are a match to TRBD2. The J segment lost 9 bases and the V segment lost 7 bases, leaving 16 bases of the junction unmatched. Germline V lookup: CDR1 MNHEY, CDR2 SMNVEV (reference sequence). This CDR3 has 16 amino acids. The CDR3 is CASKGLAGSRGPEQFF. CDR3 sequence (DNA): TGTGCCAGCAAAGGGCTAGCGGGATCTCGAGGCCCTGAGCAGTTCTTC.

V and J are TRBV11-2 and TRBJ2-5; 9 nucleotides align to TRBD2. The CDR3 is made up of 14 amino acids. J lost 5 bases, V lost 3 bases, and 4 bases had no gene match. Germline assignment: CDR1 SGHAT and CDR2 FQNNGV. CDR3: CASSLWLAGETQYF. The CDR3 coding sequence is TGTGCCAGCAGCTTGTGGCTAGCGGGGGAGACCCAGTACTTC.

V gene TRBV5-6 combines with J gene TRBJ1-1; perhaps TRBD1 as D (6 bases). The CDR3 consists of 16 residues. The germline gives CDR1 SGHDT, CDR2 YYEEEE. Trimming left V 7 bases short and J 0 bases short, with 19 bases between. Here the CDR3 DNA reads TGTGCCAGCGGGGCCGGGACATTCGATATGAACACTGAAGCTTTCTTT. Translating it yields CASGAGTFDMNTEAFF.

This clonotype was picked up a small number of times. This CDR3 is CASSVGTGTGGYGYTF. CDR3 sequence (DNA): TGTGCCAGCAGCGTTGGGACCGGGACAGGGGGCTATGGCTACACCTTC. The rearrangement joins TRBV28 to TRBJ1-2; 11 bases agree with TRBD1. Germline CDR1 reads MDHEN; CDR2 reads SYDVKM. V was pared by 6 bases and J by 4 bases, with 10 bases of the junction left unmatched. CDR3 length: 16 residues.